A single sample is the source of the 9 T cell receptor beta chains below, sequenced in a study of blood T cells in healthy people across ages. Next came a second PCR, run for about 6 to 11 cycles, which used a sample-barcoded 5' primer along with a J-beta primer mix. Each CDR3 protein is one row after TCRdb ran MiXCR on the 5' RACE reads. The sample lists more than 800,000 distinct CDR3 sequences, 29% occurring once. Sequenced: blood. These receptors were collected from a woman of 80 years or more in good health.

This clonotype was picked up a small number of times. The V gene is TRBV15, the J gene TRBJ2-5, with 8 bases identical to TRBD2. The junction had 39 bases not matched to a gene; V was cut back by 4 bases and J by 11 bases. The CDR3 covers 23 residues. The germline V gene encodes CDR1 LNHNV and CDR2 YYDKDF (reference sequence). The CDR3 spells CATSTTRGAGTDKAGEYYNEQYF. The CDR3, as DNA: TGTGCCACCAGCACAACAAGGGGAGCCGGTACCGATAAAGCGGGGGAATACTACAATGAGCAGTACTTC.

The table lists this clonotype with many counts. The chain employs TRBV6-2 or TRBV6-3 and TRBJ1-5; no reliable D call. The V end was cut by 5 bases, the J end by 0 bases, with 11 bases between. Germline assignment: CDR1 MNHEY and CDR2 SVGEGT. This CDR3 has 15 amino acids. For the CDR3, the DNA is TGTGCCAGCAGTCAAGCCGGGATTAGCAATCAGCCCCAGCATTTT. This sequence encodes CASSQAGISNQPQHF.

The V gene is TRBV3-1, the J gene TRBJ1-3; D remains unclear. From germline, CDR1 is LGHDT and CDR2 YNNKEL (reference sequence). The CDR3 is 15 amino acids. V lost 1 base to trimming and J lost 0 bases, with 7 bases between them. Here the CDR3 reads CASSQGSFSGNTIYF. As DNA, the CDR3 is TGTGCCAGCAGCCAAGGTAGTTTCTCTGGAAACACCATATATTTT.

Comments on this clonotype: A much more abundant neighbour one base away suggests this may be a read error. The chain uses TRBV5-1 and TRBJ2-1; D might be TRBD1 (5 bases). Germline V gene lookup returns CDR1 SGHRS and CDR2 YFSETQ. This CDR3 has 15 amino acids. V was pared by 4 bases and J by 8 bases, with 19 bases between. The CDR3 DNA follows: TGCGCCAGCAGCAGAAGAGGTCAGGGTATAGATGAGCAGTTCTTC. Encoded protein: CASSRRGQGIDEQFF.

This clonotype turned up a few times. V usage is TRBV24-1 and J usage is TRBJ2-5, with a possible D match to TRBD2 (5 bases). V gave up 1 base and J gave up 5 bases, with 13 bases separating them. The CDR3 length is 15 residues. Germline V lookup: CDR1 KGHDR, CDR2 SFDVKD. CDR3 in DNA: TGTGCCACCAGTGATTTCCGAGGGCGTCGCGAGACCCAGTACTTC. The encoded protein is CATSDFRGRRETQYF.

This clonotype occurred a few times. The chain is built from TRBV5-4 and TRBJ2-7; 8 bases align to TRBD1. The CDR3 covers 13 residues. The J segment lost 7 bases and the V segment lost 4 bases, leaving 7 bases of the junction unmatched. Germline V lookup: CDR1 SGHNT, CDR2 YYREEE (reference sequence). The CDR3 here is CASSNDRGGEQYF. The CDR3 DNA reads as TGTGCCAGCAGCAACGACAGGGGAGGTGAGCAGTACTTC.

This chain connects TRBV20-1 to TRBJ2-3; the D is unclear. Germline CDR1 reads DFQATT; CDR2 reads SNEGSKA (reference sequence). V shed 1 base and J shed 4 bases, with 6 bases lying between them. The CDR3 totals 12 residues. The CDR3 spells CSARVSSDTQYF. CDR3 nucleotides: TGCAGTGCTAGAGTGTCATCAGATACGCAGTATTTT.

This chain links TRBV6-2 or TRBV6-3 with TRBJ2-1; D is uncertain. Trimming cost V 3 bases and J 13 bases, with 19 bases left between them. The CDR3 consists of 14 residues. CDR1 is MNHEY and CDR2 is SVGEGT in the germline V gene. The CDR3 DNA reads TGTGCCAGCAGTTATACACAACGGAGTGGGGAACAGTTCTTC. Translated, it gives CASSYTQRSGEQFF.

This clonotype was recorded a few times. This chain links TRBV6-1 with TRBJ2-7; 7 nucleotides match TRBD2. V lost 6 bases and J lost 3; bases outside the gene matches: 11. The germline gives CDR1 MNHNS, CDR2 SASEGT. The CDR3 runs 15 residues. The CDR3 DNA reads as TGTGCCAGCAGGTTGACAAGCGGGGACTACTACGAGCAGTACTTC. Translation gives CASRLTSGDYYEQYF.